Each of the 30 T cell receptor beta chains below was sequenced from the same sample in a study of graft-versus-host responses after intestinal transplantation. Antigens for these TCRs are unknown. Only in-frame clones appear in the TCRdb table, and some are missing; sequencing was by immunoSEQ multiplex PCR. Here the sample spans roughly 120,000 clones, 90% to 95% being singletons. The specimen comprised unstimulated CD4+ T cells sorted from spleen or lymph node cells, sampled before intestinal transplant. These receptors came from a human donor who received an intestinal transplant.

The chain couples TRBV7-3 to TRBJ2-1; 9 bases agree with TRBD1. Germline CDR1 is SGHTA and CDR2 is FQGTGA. V trimming: 3 bases; J trimming: 7 bases; junction bases outside the gene matches: 7. This CDR3 region has 15 residues. The CDR3 is CASSFGDRDLNEQFF. DNA of the CDR3: TGTGCCAGCAGCTTTGGGGACAGGGATTTAAATGAGCAGTTCTTC.

The V call is TRBV6-5, the J call TRBJ1-2; perhaps TRBD1 as D (6 bases). V lost 6 bases and J lost 8, with 13 bases in between. This CDR3 contains 12 residues. Germline CDR1 MNHEY, CDR2 SVGAGI. CDR3 nucleotide sequence: TGTGCCAGCAGACAGGGTTTTTCAGGCTACACCTTC. Protein product: CASRQGFSGYTF.

The rearrangement links TRBV18 to TRBJ1-5; D gene unclear. CDR3 size: 15 residues. Germline loops: CDR1 KGHSH, CDR2 LQKENI. Trimming shortened V by 2 bases and J by 9 bases, and 17 bases separated the two germline ends. The CDR3 sequence: CASSPTPIGKGPQHF. CDR3 DNA: TGTGCCAGCTCACCAACCCCCATAGGGAAAGGGCCCCAGCATTTT.

The chain joins TRBV19 to TRBJ2-1, with D possibly being TRBD1 or TRBD2 (5 bases each). Germline V gene sequence: CDR1 LNHDA, CDR2 SQIVND (reference sequence). This CDR3 region has 16 residues. V was shortened by 3 bases and J by 1 base, with 13 bases between the two germline ends. CDR3 DNA: TGTGCCAGTAGTATTTTGGGGGTCCTTTCCTACAATGAGCAGTTCTTC. It encodes CASSILGVLSYNEQFF.

The chain links TRBV5-1 to TRBJ2-7, with D perhaps being TRBD1 or TRBD2 (7 bases each). Deletions cut 2 bases from V and 3 bases from J, with 15 bases between. The germline gives CDR1 SGHRS, CDR2 YFSETQ. The CDR3 is 15 residues long. The CDR3 coding sequence is TGCGCCAGCAGCTTTAGTCAGGGGGACTACTACGAGCAGTACTTC. Amino acids: CASSFSQGDYYEQYF. Filled out from reference TRBV5-1 and TRBJ2-7, the complete variable domain reads KAGVTQTPRYLIKTRGQQVTLSCSPISGHRSVSWYQQTPGQGLQFLFEYFSETQRNKGNFPGRFSGRQFSNSRSEMNVSTLELGDSALYLCASSFSQGDYYEQYFGPGTRLTVT.

The rearrangement uses TRBV6-5 and TRBJ2-3; maybe TRBD1 (5 bases). The CDR3 spans 15 residues. Germline CDR1 reads MNHEY; CDR2 reads SVGAGI. Trimming shortened V by 5 bases and J by 2 bases, and 14 bases separated the two germline ends. The CDR3 loop is CASSRRQSYTDTQYF. CDR3 nucleotides: TGTGCCAGCAGTAGACGACAGAGTTACACAGATACGCAGTATTTT.

This sequence joins TRBV5-1 and TRBJ1-5; TRBD1 is a possible D gene (5 bases). This CDR3 contains 15 residues. Germline assignment: CDR1 SGHRS and CDR2 YFSETQ. V shed 5 bases and J shed 1 base, with 13 bases lying between them. This chain's CDR3 is CASSLEGRSNQPQHF. Here the CDR3 DNA reads TGCGCCAGCAGTCTCGAGGGGCGAAGCAATCAGCCCCAGCATTTT.

This chain joins TRBV4-2 and TRBJ2-1; no clear D. Germline lookup yields CDR1 LGHNA and CDR2 YNFKEQ. This CDR3 has 13 amino acids. Trimming removed 0 bases at V and 8 bases at J, with 8 bases between. The DNA of the CDR3 is TGTGCCAGCAGCCAAGATGGTGGGGATGAGCAGTTCTTC. Its protein product is CASSQDGGDEQFF.

The chain couples TRBV19 to TRBJ1-2, with D possibly matching TRBD1 (6 bases). V gave up 3 bases and J gave up 2 bases, with 10 bases separating them. CDR1 is LNHDA and CDR2 is SQIVND in the germline V gene (reference sequence). This CDR3 spans 14 amino acids. The DNA of the CDR3 is TGTGCCAGTAGTATTACGGGGGCCAACTATGGCTACACCTTC. Its protein is CASSITGANYGYTF.

The table lists this clone with a few counts. The CDR3 DNA sequence: TGCGCCAGCTCCGGGACAGGGGGCTACGAGCAGTACTTC. Translation gives CASSGTGGYEQYF. The chain employs TRBV5-1 and TRBJ2-7; 11 bases agree with TRBD1. The CDR3 length is 13 residues. Germline CDR1 reads SGHRS; CDR2 reads YFSETQ. Germline trimming cut 7 bases from V and 3 bases from J; bases unmatched to any gene: 3.

The chain employs TRBV5-1 and TRBJ2-1, with D uncertain. The CDR3 runs 12 residues. Germline CDR1 SGHRS, CDR2 YFSETQ. The V end was cut by 4 bases, the J end by 5 bases, with 7 bases between. The DNA of the CDR3 is TGCGCCAGCAGCCCCCCTAACAATGAGCAGTTCTTC. As protein: CASSPPNNEQFF.

The chain employs TRBV25-1 and TRBJ1-5; TRBD1 matches 7 bases. Unmatched junction bases numbered 6, after V lost 4 bases and J lost 6 bases. Germline V CDR1 and CDR2: MGHDK, SYGVNS. This CDR3 region has 14 residues. In DNA form, the CDR3 reads TGTGCCAGCAGTGGTGACAGGGTCGGTCAGCCCCAGCATTTT. It yields the protein CASSGDRVGQPQHF.

The chain joins TRBV29-1 to TRBJ2-4; the D gene could be TRBD1 or TRBD2 (5 bases each). The CDR3 consists of 15 residues. Germline CDR1 and CDR2: SQVTM and ANQGSEA. V was shortened by 4 bases and J by 2 bases, with 15 bases between the two germline ends. Here the CDR3 reads CSVAEGRGTKNIQYF. For the CDR3, the DNA is TGCAGCGTTGCAGAGGGGCGCGGAACCAAAAACATTCAGTACTTC.

V is TRBV7-2 and J is TRBJ2-1, with 16 bases fitting TRBD2. From germline, CDR1 is SGHTA and CDR2 FQGNSA. J lost 4 bases, V lost 5 bases, and 11 bases had no gene match. The CDR3 sequence is 19 residues long. CDR3 DNA sequence: TGTGCCAGCAGCGCGGGACTAGCGGGAGGGCCGCTCAGATACAATGAGCAGTTCTTC. This translates into CASSAGLAGGPLRYNEQFF.

This clone has only one observation. V and J are TRBV27 and TRBJ2-1; D is possibly TRBD2 (5 bases). The germline V gene encodes CDR1 MNHEY and CDR2 SMNVEV (reference sequence). The CDR3 runs to 15 residues. Deletions cut 3 bases from V and 2 bases from J, with 11 bases between. The CDR3: CASSFEGSPYNEQFF. The CDR3 nucleotides are TGTGCCAGCAGTTTCGAGGGTTCGCCCTACAATGAGCAGTTCTTC.

The chain uses TRBV6-5 and TRBJ2-5; D not resolved. The germline V gene encodes CDR1 MNHEY and CDR2 SVGAGI. Between the trimmed V and J ends, which lost 6 bases and 5 bases, there was a span of 10 bases. This CDR3 is built from 12 residues. The CDR3 loop is CASSSPAETQYF. CDR3 sequence (DNA): TGTGCCAGCAGCTCTCCTGCGGAGACCCAGTACTTC.

This clone was recorded once. The chain recombines TRBV11-2 with TRBJ1-4; possibly TRBD1 for D (6 bases). The germline gives CDR1 SGHAT, CDR2 FQNNGV. This CDR3 is 15 amino acids long. Between the trimmed V and J ends, which lost 5 bases and 5 bases, there was a span of 15 bases. CDR3 in DNA: TGTGCCAGCAGCCTACGAGGCGGGACAAATGAAAAACTGTTTTTT. Translated: CASSLRGGTNEKLFF.

In DNA, the CDR3 is TGTGCCAGCAGCCCCGCCCTTGGGGAGCAGTTCTTC. Protein: CASSPALGEQFF. The chain couples TRBV7-3 to TRBJ2-1; D gene ambiguous. V shed 5 bases and J shed 10 bases, with 12 bases lying between them. The CDR3 spans 12 residues. Germline V gives CDR1 SGHTA, CDR2 FQGTGA.

The chain links TRBV7-2 to TRBJ2-7; D is tentatively TRBD1 or TRBD2 (7 bases each). V was cut by 5 bases and J by 7 bases, with 21 bases left in between. The CDR3 has 15 residues. The germline CDR1 and CDR2 sequences are SGHTA and FQGNSA. CDR3 protein: CASSPGGAGRGEQYF. The CDR3 DNA is TGTGCCAGCAGCCCAGGGGGAGCGGGGCGGGGTGAGCAGTACTTC. The full variable domain, with the rest looked up from reference TRBV7-2 and TRBJ2-7, is GAGVSQSPSNKVTEKGKDVELRCDPISGHTALYWYRQSLGQGLEFLIYFQGNSAPDKSGLPSDRFSAERTGGSVSTLTIQRTQQEDSAVYLCASSPGGAGRGEQYFGPGTRLTVT.

This clone was seen just once. The V call is TRBV19, the J call TRBJ2-7; 9 nucleotides match TRBD2. The CDR3 is 16 residues long. J lost 3 bases, V lost 1 base, and 7 bases had no gene match. Germline loops: CDR1 LNHDA, CDR2 SQIVND (reference sequence). CDR3 region: CASSIGLAGMVYEQYF. As DNA, the CDR3 is TGTGCCAGTAGTATAGGTCTAGCGGGGATGGTCTACGAGCAGTACTTC.

The genes are TRBV7-2 and TRBJ1-1; TRBD1 aligns across 9 bases. V dropped 6 bases and J dropped 1; count of bases not matched to a gene: 12. Germline-derived CDR1 and CDR2 are SGHTA and FQGNSA. The CDR3 covers 17 residues. CDR3 nucleotides: TGTGCCAGCAGTTCAAACAGGGGGCGGTTGGGGAACACTGAAGCTTTCTTT. Translated: CASSSNRGRLGNTEAFF.

Points on this clone: An end of the junction does not agree with germline; a read error may underlie this. V usage is TRBV30 and J usage is TRBJ2-1, with D hard to call. CDR1 and CDR2 from the germline V gene are GTSNPN and SVGIG (reference sequence). CDR3 length: 13 amino acids. The CDR3 reads CAWGVRLYNEQFF. CDR3 in DNA: TGTGCCTGGGGTGTACGGCTATACAATGAGCAGTTCTTC.

The table lists this clone with a few counts. J is TRBJ1-1 and V is TRBV7-9; maybe TRBD1 (5 bases). CDR1 and CDR2 from the germline V gene are SEHNR and FQNEAQ (reference sequence). Trimming left V 5 bases short and J 1 base short, with 8 bases between. This CDR3 has 13 amino acids. The CDR3 is CASSPGANTEAFF. The CDR3 nucleotides read TGTGCCAGCAGCCCCGGGGCGAACACTGAAGCTTTCTTT.

The V and J genes are TRBV5-1 and TRBJ2-1, with unresolved D. CDR1 SGHRS and CDR2 YFSETQ come from the germline V gene. The CDR3 is 16 residues long. The germline V and J ends were trimmed by 3 bases and 3 bases, with 16 bases remaining between them. As DNA, the CDR3 is TGCGCCAGCAGCTACAACGCTGGGGTTGGCTACAATGAGCAGTTCTTC. This codes for CASSYNAGVGYNEQFF.

This clone was seen just once. The V and J genes are TRBV6-1 and TRBJ1-5; D call uncertain. The V end was cut by 5 bases, the J end by 9 bases, with 14 bases between. The CDR3 runs 13 residues. Germline CDR1 MNHNS, CDR2 SASEGT. Written as DNA, the CDR3 is TGTGCCAGCAGTCCCGACGCGGCGCGGCCCCAGCATTTT. Translating gives CASSPDAARPQHF.

V gene TRBV19 combines with J gene TRBJ2-7; no firm D call. V lost 3 bases and J 6 bases, leaving 15 bases between the germline ends. CDR1 LNHDA and CDR2 SQIVND come from the germline V gene (reference sequence). CDR3 size: 14 residues. In DNA, the CDR3 is TGTGCCAGTAGTATTCTGCTGGGCTTCCGCGAGCAGTACTTC. Translated, it gives CASSILLGFREQYF.

The rearrangement uses TRBV6-5 and TRBJ2-7; D is undetermined. Per germline, CDR1 MNHEY and CDR2 SVGAGI. Trimming took off 0 bases at V and 3 bases at J, with 9 bases between the two ends. The CDR3 is 14 amino acids. The CDR3 coding sequence is TGTGCCAGCAGTTACTCGAAGGGCGTCTACGAGCAGTACTTC. Protein product: CASSYSKGVYEQYF.

This clone was found once. V gene TRBV11-3 combines with J gene TRBJ2-1; the D is unclear. The germline V gene has CDR1 SGHNT and CDR2 YENEEA. With 4 bases removed from V and 10 bases from J, the gap between germline ends came to 14 bases. This CDR3 has 13 residues. The chain's CDR3 is CASSWMVGREQFF. The DNA of the CDR3 is TGTGCCAGCAGCTGGATGGTAGGGCGCGAGCAGTTCTTC. The complete variable domain, with remaining parts taken from reference TRBV11-3 and TRBJ2-1, reads EAGVVQSPRYKIIEKKQPVAFWCNPISGHNTLYWYLQNLGQGPELLIRYENEEAVDDSQLPKDRFSAERLKGVDSTLKIQPAELGDSAVYLCASSWMVGREQFFGPGTRLTVL.

CDR3 amino acids: CASSVGWAGGSTDTQYF. The CDR3 DNA follows: TGTGCCAGCAGCGTAGGGTGGGCGGGTGGTAGCACAGATACGCAGTATTTT. The chain carries TRBV9 and TRBJ2-3; possible D gene TRBD2, 5 bases. V dropped 0 bases and J dropped 0 bases, with 14 bases sitting between them. CDR3 length equals 17 residues. The germline CDR1 and CDR2 sequences are SGDLS and YYNGEE.

The chain links TRBV27 to TRBJ2-7; no clear D gene. Trimming took off 2 bases at V and 4 bases at J, with 9 bases between the two ends. The germline V gene has CDR1 MNHEY and CDR2 SMNVEV (reference sequence). The CDR3 extends over 13 amino acids. The CDR3 nucleotides read TGTGCCAGCAGTTTACGTATTGATTACGAGCAGTACTTC. Protein product: CASSLRIDYEQYF.